The rows below give T cell receptor beta chains drawn from one sample of a study of blood T cell repertoires in COVID-19. Profiled with immunoSEQ multiplex PCR; TCRdb holds only in-frame clones, not every one. Among approximately 120,000 clones listed, roughly 88% were seen once. The sample consisted of peripheral blood. These receptors were collected from a man between 45 and 60 years old with acute or convalescent COVID-19. Both conserved end residues are part of each CDR3. The order of the fields is clone size, V gene, CDR3 protein. Size tells how often a clone was seen (once, few, many) or the class of an expanded clone, and some rows leave it out.

>once|TRBV6-2/TRBV6-3
CASSSGGGLGQPQHF
>NA|TRBV5-5
CASSFLQGDYEQYF
>NA|TRBV6-5
CASSSLGTGYNSPLHF
>NA|TRBV5-1
CASSLTGGKGETQYF
>NA|TRBV5-1
CASSLDAGGRETQYF
>few|TRBV10-1
CASIPMDRVNTEAFF
>NA|TRBV29-1
CSVTGTSKSNEQFF
>NA|TRBV29-1
CSVELGGGTLRTDTQYF
>NA|TRBV5-8
CASSYGTSGTDTQYF
>NA|TRBV29-1
CSVEPDRAANTGELFF
>NA|TRBV5-1
CASRPFTGGYEQYF
>few|TRBV19
CASSFRGSVSSNQPQHF
>NA|TRBV27
CASSPARWGGQETQYF
>NA|TRBV5-1
CASSLDSNSPLHF
>NA|TRBV19
CASSISAGVSYGYTF
>NA|TRBV14
CASSDMSYKMGLGYEQYF
>NA|TRBV7-9
CASSLVFGDSYEQYF
>NA|TRBV14
CASSQVNNRVRNTIYF